The 5 T cell receptor beta chains in this list originate from one sample, sequenced in a study of graft-versus-host responses after intestinal transplantation. Assay: immunoSEQ multiplex PCR; the TCRdb copy retains only in-frame clones and omits some. The table includes 100,000 to 140,000 clones, about 91% detected once. What these receptors recognize is not known. This specimen consisted of unstimulated CD4+ T cells sorted from spleen or lymph node cells, obtained before transplant. Receptors originate from a human donor who was the organ donor for an intestinal transplant.

The chain combines TRBV6-1 with TRBJ2-5; D might be TRBD1 (5 bases). The germline gives CDR1 MNHNS, CDR2 SASEGT. There are 13 residues in the CDR3. Trimming left V 8 bases short and J 1 base short, with 11 bases between. CDR3 protein: CASYRRFQETQYF. Written as DNA, the CDR3 is TGTGCCAGCTACAGGCGTTTCCAAGAGACCCAGTACTTC.

The chain recombines TRBV27 with TRBJ1-6; TRBD1 is a possible D gene (6 bases). Deletions cut 2 bases from V and 8 bases from J, with 13 bases between. CDR1 MNHEY and CDR2 SMNVEV come from the germline V gene (reference sequence). The CDR3 extends over 15 amino acids. The CDR3 is CASSLAGQGHSPLHF. DNA for the CDR3: TGTGCCAGCAGTTTAGCGGGGCAGGGGCATTCACCCCTCCACTTT.

The V call is TRBV27, the J call TRBJ2-2, with D perhaps being TRBD1 or TRBD2 (5 bases each). The V gene lost 6 bases and the J gene lost 0 bases, with 11 bases spanning the gap. Germline V lookup: CDR1 MNHEY, CDR2 SMNVEV (reference sequence). The CDR3 loop spans 15 amino acids. The CDR3 here is CASSQRGANTGELFF. The CDR3 DNA follows: TGTGCCAGCAGCCAGAGGGGCGCGAACACCGGGGAGCTGTTTTTT.

The genes are TRBV19 and TRBJ2-5; 8 bases align to TRBD1. Trimming cost V 5 bases and J 5 bases; bases outside gene matches: 7. Germline values: CDR1 LNHDA, CDR2 SQIVND (reference sequence). This CDR3 is built from 14 residues. CDR3 region: CASSLQGAGETQYF. DNA for the CDR3: TGTGCCAGTAGTCTCCAGGGGGCGGGGGAGACCCAGTACTTC.

The chain is built from TRBV25-1 and TRBJ1-2; no reliable D call. CDR3 size: 12 residues. Trimming removed 5 bases at V and 6 bases at J, with 10 bases between. Germline V gene data show CDR1 as MGHDK and CDR2 as SYGVNS. CDR3 in amino acids: CASSSHRDGYTF. In nucleotides, the CDR3 is TGTGCCAGCAGTTCTCACCGGGATGGCTACACCTTC.